One sample yielded the 27 T cell receptor beta chains listed below, sequenced in a study of OX40 agonist ivuxolimab in advanced cancers. Profiling relied on immunoSEQ multiplex PCR, and the TCRdb table lists in-frame clones only, not all of them. Altogether fewer than 90,000 clones are present, around 86% being singletons, with the ten largest covering 0.24%. The material sequenced was CD4+ or CD8+ T cells sorted from blood, taken in a trial of the OX40 agonist ivuxolimab. The receptors here all came from an adult with an advanced solid tumor such as melanoma, head and neck, liver or kidney cancer.

The gene calls are TRBV5-6 and TRBJ1-6; TRBD1 matches 9 bases. This CDR3 has 16 residues. From germline, CDR1 is SGHDT and CDR2 YYEEEE. V was pared by 1 base and J by 10 bases, with 9 bases of the junction left unmatched. As DNA, the CDR3 is TGTGCCAGCAGCTTGAGGTCGGGACAGGGAATCTCACCCCTCCACTTT. As protein: CASSLRSGQGISPLHF.

The chain combines TRBV2 with TRBJ2-5, with TRBD2 identical over 13 bases. CDR3 length: 15 residues. Germline V lookup: CDR1 SNHLY, CDR2 FYNNEI. The V and J ends lost 6 bases and 5 bases, in that order; junction bases with no gene match: 6. CDR3 DNA sequence: TGTGCCAGCAGAATAGGACTAGCGGGAGACGAGACCCAGTACTTC. Residues: CASRIGLAGDETQYF. Full variable domain (outside the CDR3, taken from reference TRBV2 and TRBJ2-5): EPEVTQTPSHQVTQMGQEVILRCVPISNHLYFYWYRQILGQKVEFLVSFYNNEISEKSEIFDDQFSVERPDGSNFTLKIRSTKLEDSAMYFCASRIGLAGDETQYFGPGTRLLVL.

The V and J genes are TRBV28 and TRBJ1-1, with TRBD1 as a possible D gene (5 bases). The CDR3 length is 13 residues. The germline V gene encodes CDR1 MDHEN and CDR2 SYDVKM. Trimming removed 8 bases from V and 3 bases from J, with 13 bases in between. In DNA form, the CDR3 reads TGTGCCAGCGGGAGGGGTCTGTACACTGAAGCTTTCTTT. Its protein is CASGRGLYTEAFF.

The gene calls are TRBV7-9 and TRBJ2-7, with no clear D. Looked up from germline, CDR1 is SEHNR and CDR2 is FQNEAQ (reference sequence). Between the trimmed V and J ends, which lost 4 bases and 2 bases, there was a span of 12 bases. This CDR3 spans 14 amino acids. As DNA, the CDR3 is TGTGCCAGCAGCTCAGCGACATTTGCCTACGAGCAGTACTTC. Translated, it gives CASSSATFAYEQYF. The full variable domain, its missing parts supplied by reference TRBV7-9 and TRBJ2-7, is DTGVSQNPRHKITKRGQNVTFRCDPISEHNRLYWYRQTLGQGPEFLTYFQNEAQLEKSRLLSDRFSAERPKGSFSTLEIQRTEQGDSAMYLCASSSATFAYEQYFGPGTRLTVT.

The chain recombines TRBV5-1 with TRBJ1-1; weak D call: TRBD1 (5 bases). This CDR3 is 12 amino acids long. CDR1 SGHRS and CDR2 YFSETQ come from the germline V gene. The germline V and J ends were trimmed by 5 bases and 8 bases, with 13 bases remaining between them. CDR3 sequence (DNA): TGCGCCAGCAGTTTCTTCGAGGGGGAAGCTTTCTTT. Translating gives CASSFFEGEAFF.

This rearrangement joins TRBV6-5 to TRBJ1-1; D is uncertain. The CDR3 covers 14 residues. CDR1 is MNHEY, CDR2 SVGAGI, per germline. The V and J ends lost 6 bases and 8 bases respectively, with 19 bases between them. CDR3 in amino acids: CASRHLRGTAEAFF. The CDR3 DNA sequence: TGTGCCAGCAGACATCTGCGAGGCACAGCGGAAGCTTTCTTT.

The rearrangement joins TRBV7-9 to TRBJ1-1; D is ambiguous. V dropped 1 base and J dropped 5 bases, with 8 bases sitting between them. This CDR3 comprises 13 residues. CDR1 and CDR2 from the germline V gene are SEHNR and FQNEAQ (reference sequence). Here the CDR3 reads CASSLEGGTEAFF. The CDR3 coding sequence is TGTGCCAGCAGCTTAGAAGGCGGGACTGAAGCTTTCTTT.

The rearrangement uses TRBV19 and TRBJ1-2; 9 bases match TRBD1. The CDR3 runs to 15 residues. CDR1 LNHDA and CDR2 SQIVND come from the germline V gene (reference sequence). V was clipped by 7 bases and J by 4 bases; unmatched bases: 10. The CDR3 nucleotides are TGTGCCAGTACCACCGGACAGGGGAAGATCTATGGCTACACCTTC. Amino acid sequence: CASTTGQGKIYGYTF.

This clone was recorded once. The chain links TRBV18 to TRBJ1-1; possible D gene TRBD1, 5 bases. V shed 6 bases and J shed 7 bases, with 15 bases lying between them. The CDR3 extends over 13 amino acids. Germline V gene lookup returns CDR1 KGHSH and CDR2 LQKENI. CDR3 amino acids: CASSGGGGYEAFF. In nucleotides, the CDR3 is TGTGCCAGCTCCGGGGGAGGAGGGTATGAAGCTTTCTTT. Filled out from reference TRBV18 and TRBJ1-1, the complete variable domain reads NAGVMQNPRHLVRRRGQEARLRCSPMKGHSHVYWYRQLPEEGLKFMVYLQKENIIDESGMPKERFSAEFPKEGPSILRIQQVVRGDSAAYFCASSGGGGYEAFFGQGTRLTVV.

J is TRBJ2-1 and V is TRBV28, with a tentative D call TRBD1 (6 bases). V lost 8 bases and J 1 base, leaving 15 bases between the germline ends. The CDR3 is 15 residues long. Germline CDR1 and CDR2: MDHEN and SYDVKM. The CDR3 here is CASAGAGDSYNEQFF. The CDR3 DNA sequence: TGTGCCAGCGCAGGAGCAGGGGATTCCTACAATGAGCAGTTCTTC.

The chain joins TRBV7-2 to TRBJ1-5; D might be TRBD1 (5 bases). V lost 4 bases, J lost 2 bases, and 9 bases lay in between. The CDR3 totals 14 residues. Germline V gene data show CDR1 as SGHTA and CDR2 as FQGNSA. The CDR3 is CASSYKGGNQPQHF. The CDR3 DNA reads TGTGCCAGCAGCTACAAAGGGGGCAATCAGCCCCAGCATTTT.

The V gene is TRBV18, the J gene TRBJ1-5; D is unresolved. There are 13 residues in the CDR3. V lost 6 bases and J 5 bases, leaving 11 bases between the germline ends. The germline CDR1 and CDR2 sequences are KGHSH and LQKENI. The DNA for the CDR3 is TGTGCCAGCTCCCCCGGGAGGGATCAGCCCCAGCATTTT. Translating gives CASSPGRDQPQHF.

V is TRBV27 and J is TRBJ1-4; tentative D call: TRBD1 (5 bases). The CDR3 length is 15 residues. Germline CDR1 is MNHEY and CDR2 is SMNVEV (reference sequence). V was shortened by 1 base and J by 6 bases, with 12 bases between the two germline ends. CDR3 sequence reads: CASSLLGGVDEKLFF. CDR3 DNA sequence: TGTGCCAGCAGTTTATTGGGGGGTGTTGATGAAAAACTGTTTTTT.

The V and J genes are TRBV9 and TRBJ1-5; D unresolved. The V and J ends lost 1 base and 5 bases respectively, with 13 bases between them. Germline V gene data show CDR1 as SGDLS and CDR2 as YYNGEE. The CDR3 has 15 amino acids. The CDR3 DNA is TGTGCCAGCAGCGTAAGTGGGGTGGACGATCAGCCCCAGCATTTT. This gives the protein CASSVSGVDDQPQHF.

This clone has a handful of counts. The chain employs TRBV6-5 and TRBJ2-1; 8 bases align to TRBD1. CDR1 is MNHEY, CDR2 SVGAGI, per germline. The CDR3 loop spans 16 amino acids. V trimming: 0 bases; J trimming: 8 bases; junction bases outside the gene matches: 9. The CDR3 sequence is CASSYSYRQGFYEQFF. The CDR3 region has the DNA TGTGCCAGCAGTTACTCATATAGACAGGGGTTCTATGAGCAGTTCTTC.

The chain is built from TRBV27 and TRBJ1-2; a weak D match, TRBD1 (6 bases). The V gene lost 1 base and the J gene lost 11 bases, with 20 bases spanning the gap. The CDR3 is made up of 15 amino acids. The germline gives CDR1 MNHEY, CDR2 SMNVEV (reference sequence). Here the CDR3 DNA reads TGTGCCAGCAGTTTATTACCGATAGGCAGGGGATCGTACACCTTC. Its translation is CASSLLPIGRGSYTF.

The rearrangement joins TRBV5-1 to TRBJ1-1; 9 bases agree with TRBD1. CDR3 length equals 17 residues. The trim removed 0 bases at V and 0 bases at J, leaving 6 bases unmatched. Germline V gives CDR1 SGHRS, CDR2 YFSETQ. In nucleotides, the CDR3 is TGCGCCAGCAGCTTGGGACGGACAGGGGTTTTGAACACTGAAGCTTTCTTT. Amino acids: CASSLGRTGVLNTEAFF. Drawing the rest from reference TRBV5-1 and TRBJ1-1, the complete variable domain is KAGVTQTPRYLIKTRGQQVTLSCSPISGHRSVSWYQQTPGQGLQFLFEYFSETQRNKGNFPGRFSGRQFSNSRSEMNVSTLELGDSALYLCASSLGRTGVLNTEAFFGQGTRLTVV.

CDR3 amino acids: CASSVDFIGGRGNNEQFF. The CDR3 DNA follows: TGTGCCAGCAGCGTAGATTTCATTGGCGGGAGAGGGAACAATGAGCAGTTCTTC. The chain couples TRBV9 to TRBJ2-1; 7 bases align to TRBD2. This CDR3 is 18 amino acids long. Germline V lookup: CDR1 SGDLS, CDR2 YYNGEE. Trimming at V came to 0 bases and at J to 5 bases, leaving 14 bases not matched to a gene.

This sequence joins TRBV5-1 and TRBJ1-1, with D possibly matching TRBD1 (6 bases). The V end lost 6 bases, the J end lost 0 bases, and 12 bases lay between the germline ends. The CDR3 is 14 residues long. Germline V gene sequence: CDR1 SGHRS, CDR2 YFSETQ. The CDR3, as DNA: TGCGCCAGCACAAAACAGGGAATGAACACTGAAGCTTTCTTT. Protein product: CASTKQGMNTEAFF.

The chain is built from TRBV5-1 and TRBJ1-2; TRBD1 matches 8 bases. V was pared by 0 bases and J by 8 bases, with 0 bases of the junction left unmatched. The CDR3 loop spans 12 amino acids. Germline CDR1 and CDR2: SGHRS and YFSETQ. For the CDR3, the DNA is TGCGCCAGCAGCTTGGGGACAGGGGGCTACACCTTC. As protein: CASSLGTGGYTF.

The chain recombines TRBV7-9 with TRBJ1-1; D is ambiguous. This CDR3 is built from 14 residues. Germline V lookup: CDR1 SEHNR, CDR2 FQNEAQ (reference sequence). Trimming pared 2 bases from V and 1 base from J, leaving 8 bases between. CDR3 loop: CASSLLQRNTEAFF. For the CDR3, the DNA is TGTGCCAGCAGCTTACTACAAAGGAACACTGAAGCTTTCTTT.

V is TRBV19 and J is TRBJ1-4; a weak D match, TRBD1 (6 bases). From germline, CDR1 is LNHDA and CDR2 SQIVND (reference sequence). The CDR3 length is 17 residues. V shed 5 bases and J shed 7 bases, with 23 bases lying between them. CDR3 DNA sequence: TGTGCCAGTAGTTTTCGACAGGTCCGAACCCCCGGTGAAAAACTGTTTTTT. It translates to CASSFRQVRTPGEKLFF.

This rearrangement joins TRBV7-9 to TRBJ2-2, with D hard to call. Germline CDR1 SEHNR, CDR2 FQNEAQ (reference sequence). The CDR3 sequence is 16 residues long. The V end was cut by 0 bases, the J end by 7 bases, with 15 bases between. The chain's CDR3 is CASSLARALFRGELFF. The CDR3 region has the DNA TGTGCCAGCAGCTTAGCCCGGGCCCTATTCCGCGGGGAGCTGTTTTTT.

The chain combines TRBV10-3 with TRBJ2-3, with 9 bases that match TRBD1. This CDR3 is built from 14 residues. The germline gives CDR1 ENHRY, CDR2 SYGVKD. With 10 bases clipped from V and 4 bases from J, the junction kept 9 bases outside the gene matches. The CDR3 coding sequence is TGTGCCACCGTAGGACAGGGGAAAGCAGATACGCAGTATTTT. Residues: CATVGQGKADTQYF.

This chain uses TRBV19 with TRBJ2-3; D might be TRBD1 or TRBD2, each matching 5 bases. CDR1 and CDR2 (germline): LNHDA, SQIVND (reference sequence). The CDR3 is 18 residues long. Trimming left V 0 bases short and J 3 bases short, with 19 bases between. As DNA, the CDR3 is TGTGCCAGTAGTATAGATGGGCCGGGATTTGGGGGAACAGATACGCAGTATTTT. Translated: CASSIDGPGFGGTDTQYF.

V usage is TRBV19 and J usage is TRBJ1-5, with 11 bases lining up with TRBD1. Germline V gene data show CDR1 as LNHDA and CDR2 as SQIVND (reference sequence). With V trimmed by 4 bases and J by 6 bases, 2 bases remained unmatched. This CDR3 spans 14 amino acids. The CDR3 region has the DNA TGTGCCAGTAGTAGGACAGGGGGCGGTCAGCCCCAGCATTTT. This sequence encodes CASSRTGGGQPQHF.

The J gene is TRBJ1-2, the V gene TRBV5-1; D gene ambiguous. The germline gives CDR1 SGHRS, CDR2 YFSETQ. This CDR3 region has 14 residues. The V end was cut by 0 bases, the J end by 2 bases, with 8 bases between. DNA of the CDR3: TGCGCCAGCAGCTTGGCCGGGTCAAACTATGGCTACACCTTC. Translation gives CASSLAGSNYGYTF.